This T cell receptor (beta chain) was observed in a study of blood T cell repertoires in COVID-19. Study overall: From T cells, B-cell-depleted T cells, or PBMCs came the material, which was cDNA or gDNA.

TCRdb's copy holds only in-frame clones and misses some; the assay was immunoSEQ multiplex PCR. Among fewer than 250,000 clones listed, over 75% were seen once. Recruitment covered about 25 US areas and drew participants whose ages spanned roughly 18 to 100 years. In assigning cohorts, the study relied on participant-reported clinical history. The V end lost 0 bases, the J end lost 8 bases, and 16 bases lay between the germline ends. The CDR3 runs to 15 residues. Germline V gives CDR1 LNHNV, CDR2 YYDKDF (reference sequence). This chain joins TRBV15 and TRBJ1-2; D possibly corresponds to TRBD1 (6 bases). This receptor was taken from a man aged 25 to 40 in a cohort exposed to, infected with or recovered from COVID-19 (not recorded which). Sample: PBMCs or T cells enriched from blood (not recorded which). CDR3 sequence: CATSRDRNRAYGYTF. DNA for the CDR3: TGTGCCACCAGCAGAGATAGGAACAGGGCGTACGGCTACACCTTC.